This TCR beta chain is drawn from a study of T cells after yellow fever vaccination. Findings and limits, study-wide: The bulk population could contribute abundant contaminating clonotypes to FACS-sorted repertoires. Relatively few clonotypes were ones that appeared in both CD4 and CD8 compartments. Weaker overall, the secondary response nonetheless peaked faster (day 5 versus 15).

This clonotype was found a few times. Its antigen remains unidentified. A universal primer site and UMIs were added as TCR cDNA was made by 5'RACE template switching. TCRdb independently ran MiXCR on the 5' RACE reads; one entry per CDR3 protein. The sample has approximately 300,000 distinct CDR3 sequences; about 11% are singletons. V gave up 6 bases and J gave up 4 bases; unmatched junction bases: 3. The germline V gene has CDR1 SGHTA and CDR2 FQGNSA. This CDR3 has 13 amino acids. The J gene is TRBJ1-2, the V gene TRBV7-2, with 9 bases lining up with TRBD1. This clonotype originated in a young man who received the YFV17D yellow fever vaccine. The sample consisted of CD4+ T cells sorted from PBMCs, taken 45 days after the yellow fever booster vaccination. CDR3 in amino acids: CASRTGGTYGYTF. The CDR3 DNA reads TGTGCCAGCAGGACAGGGGGGACCTATGGCTACACCTTC. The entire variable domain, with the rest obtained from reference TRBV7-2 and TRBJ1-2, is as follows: GAGVSQSPSNKVTEKGKDVELRCDPISGHTALYWYRQSLGQGLEFLIYFQGNSAPDKSGLPSDRFSAERTGGSVSTLTIQRTQQEDSAVYLCASRTGGTYGYTFGSGTRLTVV.